This T cell receptor beta chain was captured in a study of T cell changes during pregnancy in multiple sclerosis. Generated by immunoSEQ multiplex PCR, the TCRdb table keeps only in-frame clones and is missing some. Of tens of thousands of clones listed, 85% to 95% are singletons. The CDR3 spans 14 residues. CDR1 and CDR2 (germline): SNHLY, FYNNEI. Trimming removed 8 bases from V and 6 bases from J; junction bases left unmatched: 12. The sequence was obtained from a female donor with multiple sclerosis, enrolled in a pregnancy study. The sequencing used peripheral blood, collected after pregnancy. This chain connects TRBV2 to TRBJ2-7, with 8 bases identical to TRBD1. Here the CDR3 reads CASLPDRVVSEQYF. The CDR3 DNA reads TGTGCCAGCCTTCCGGACAGGGTAGTCTCCGAGCAGTACTTC.